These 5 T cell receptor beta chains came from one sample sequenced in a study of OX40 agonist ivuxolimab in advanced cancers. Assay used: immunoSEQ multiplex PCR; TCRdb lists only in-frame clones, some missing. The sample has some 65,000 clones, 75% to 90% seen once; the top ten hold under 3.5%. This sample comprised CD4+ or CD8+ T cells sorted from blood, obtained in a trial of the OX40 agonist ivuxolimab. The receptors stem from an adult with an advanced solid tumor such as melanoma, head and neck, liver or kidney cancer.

The CDR3 nucleotides are TGTGCCAGCAGTGCGGGTCCCAGCTTCCCCTACGAGCAGTACTTC. Protein: CASSAGPSFPYEQYF. The V gene is TRBV6-1, the J gene TRBJ2-7, with D uncertain. Trimming pared 4 bases from V and 2 bases from J, leaving 15 bases between. In germline, CDR1 is MNHNS, CDR2 SASEGT. This CDR3 contains 15 residues.

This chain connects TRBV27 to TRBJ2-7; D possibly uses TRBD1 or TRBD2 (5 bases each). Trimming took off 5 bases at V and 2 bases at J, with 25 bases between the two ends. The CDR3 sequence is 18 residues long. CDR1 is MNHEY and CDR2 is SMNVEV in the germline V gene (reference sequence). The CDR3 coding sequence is TGTGCCAGCAGTATAACTCCCCTGGGTCGGGACCGAACCTACGAGCAGTACTTC. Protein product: CASSITPLGRDRTYEQYF.

The CDR3 DNA follows: TGCGCCAGCAGCCGAGAGACAGGGGGCAGGGGCTACACCTTC. It codes for CASSRETGGRGYTF. The genes are TRBV4-1 and TRBJ1-2; 10 bases fit TRBD1. The ends lost 4 bases at V and 8 bases at J; junction bases unmatched: 7. From germline, CDR1 is MGHRA and CDR2 YSYEKL. The CDR3 spans 14 residues.

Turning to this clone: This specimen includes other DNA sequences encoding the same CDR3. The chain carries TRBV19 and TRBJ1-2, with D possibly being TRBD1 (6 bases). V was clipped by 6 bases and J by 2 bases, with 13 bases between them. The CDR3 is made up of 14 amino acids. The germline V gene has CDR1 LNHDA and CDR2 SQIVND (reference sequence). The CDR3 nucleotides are TGTGCCAGTAGATCCAGGGGACTCAACTATGGCTACACCTTC. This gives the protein CASRSRGLNYGYTF.

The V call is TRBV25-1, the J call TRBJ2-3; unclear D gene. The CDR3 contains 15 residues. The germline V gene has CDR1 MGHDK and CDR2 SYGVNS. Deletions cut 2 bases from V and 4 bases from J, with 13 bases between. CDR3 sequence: CASSETLLIADTQYF. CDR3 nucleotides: TGTGCCAGCAGTGAAACCTTGTTGATCGCAGATACGCAGTATTTT. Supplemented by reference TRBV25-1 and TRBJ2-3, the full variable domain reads EADIYQTPRYLVIGTGKKITLECSQTMGHDKMYWYQQDPGMELHLIHYSYGVNSTEKGDLSSESTVSRIRTEHFPLTLESARPSHTSQYLCASSETLLIADTQYFGPGTRLTVL.